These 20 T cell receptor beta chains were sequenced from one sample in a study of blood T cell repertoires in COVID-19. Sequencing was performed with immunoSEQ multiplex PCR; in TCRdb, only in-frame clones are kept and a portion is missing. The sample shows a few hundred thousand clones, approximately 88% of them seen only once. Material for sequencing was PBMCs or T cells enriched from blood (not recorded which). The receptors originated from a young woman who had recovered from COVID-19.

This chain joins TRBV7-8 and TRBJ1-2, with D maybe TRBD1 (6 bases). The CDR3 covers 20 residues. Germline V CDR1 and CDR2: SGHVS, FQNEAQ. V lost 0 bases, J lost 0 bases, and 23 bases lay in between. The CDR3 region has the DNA TGTGCCAGCAGCTTAGCGTTGGGGGGGCCGGGCCTAACAGCTAACTATGGCTACACCTTC. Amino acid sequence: CASSLALGGPGLTANYGYTF. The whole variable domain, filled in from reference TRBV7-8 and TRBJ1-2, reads GAGVSQSPRYKVAKRGQDVALRCDPISGHVSLFWYQQALGQGPEFLTYFQNEAQLDKSGLPSDRFFAERPEGSVSTLKIQRTQQEDSAVYLCASSLALGGPGLTANYGYTFGSGTRLTVV.

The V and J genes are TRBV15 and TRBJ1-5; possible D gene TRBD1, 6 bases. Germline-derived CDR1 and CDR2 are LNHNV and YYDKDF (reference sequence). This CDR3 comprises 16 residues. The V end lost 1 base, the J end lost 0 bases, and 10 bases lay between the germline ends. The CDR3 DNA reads TGTGCCACCAGCAGAGGGCGGACAGCTAGCAATCAGCCCCAGCATTTT. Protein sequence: CATSRGRTASNQPQHF.

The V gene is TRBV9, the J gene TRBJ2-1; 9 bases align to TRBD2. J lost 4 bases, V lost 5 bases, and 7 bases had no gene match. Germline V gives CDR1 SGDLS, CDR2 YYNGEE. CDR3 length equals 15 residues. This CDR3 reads CASSSLAGRYNEQFF. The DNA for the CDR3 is TGTGCCAGCAGTTCTCTAGCGGGGAGATACAATGAGCAGTTCTTC.

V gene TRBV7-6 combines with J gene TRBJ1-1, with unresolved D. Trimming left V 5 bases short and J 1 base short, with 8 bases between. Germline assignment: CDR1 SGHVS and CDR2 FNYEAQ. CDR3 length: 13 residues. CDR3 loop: CASSVGKNTEAFF. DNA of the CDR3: TGTGCCAGCAGCGTCGGGAAGAACACTGAAGCTTTCTTT.

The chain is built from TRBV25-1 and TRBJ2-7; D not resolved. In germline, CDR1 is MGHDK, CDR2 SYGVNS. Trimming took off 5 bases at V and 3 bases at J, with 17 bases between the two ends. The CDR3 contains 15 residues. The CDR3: CASSPLMGPYYEQYF. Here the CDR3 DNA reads TGTGCCAGCAGTCCCCTGATGGGCCCCTACTACGAGCAGTACTTC.

CDR3 nucleotides: TGCGCCAGCAGCCATTACGGGACAGGGGTCCACGAGCAGTACTTC. This translates into CASSHYGTGVHEQYF. The V gene is TRBV4-1, the J gene TRBJ2-7; the match to TRBD1 covers 10 bases. The CDR3 runs 15 residues. Germline CDR1 and CDR2: MGHRA and YSYEKL. The trim removed 3 bases at V and 5 bases at J, leaving 7 bases unmatched.

Here the CDR3 DNA reads TGTGCCAGCTCACCCGCATATGCCAGATACCAAGAGACCCAGTACTTC. Protein product: CASSPAYARYQETQYF. The chain recombines TRBV18 with TRBJ2-5; D is uncertain. The V gene lost 3 bases and the J gene lost 0 bases, with 14 bases spanning the gap. CDR3 length equals 16 residues. The germline gives CDR1 KGHSH, CDR2 LQKENI.

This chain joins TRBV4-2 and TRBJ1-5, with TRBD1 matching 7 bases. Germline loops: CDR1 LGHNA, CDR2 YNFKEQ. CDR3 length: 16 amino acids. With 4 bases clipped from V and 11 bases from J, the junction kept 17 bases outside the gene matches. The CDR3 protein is CASSRRYRDSGGSQHF. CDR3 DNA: TGTGCCAGCAGCCGAAGATACCGGGACAGTGGTGGGTCCCAGCATTTT.

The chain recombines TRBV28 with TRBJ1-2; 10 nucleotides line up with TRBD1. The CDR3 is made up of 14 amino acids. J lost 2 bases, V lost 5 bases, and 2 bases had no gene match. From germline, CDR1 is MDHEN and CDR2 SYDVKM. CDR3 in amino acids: CASSKTGGNYGYTF. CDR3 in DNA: TGTGCCAGCAGTAAGACAGGGGGCAACTATGGCTACACCTTC.

The CDR3 DNA reads TGTGCCAGCCGCCGGGACAGGGAAATTAATCAGCCCCAGCATTTT. Protein sequence: CASRRDREINQPQHF. V is TRBV27 and J is TRBJ1-5; the match to TRBD1 covers 9 bases. CDR3 length equals 15 residues. Germline V gene data show CDR1 as MNHEY and CDR2 as SMNVEV (reference sequence). Trimming took 8 bases from V and 4 from J; bases not matched to a gene: 9.

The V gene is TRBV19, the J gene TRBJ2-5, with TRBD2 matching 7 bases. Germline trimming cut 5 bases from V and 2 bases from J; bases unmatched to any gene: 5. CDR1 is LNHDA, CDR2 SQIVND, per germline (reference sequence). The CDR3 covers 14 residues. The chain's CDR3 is CASSALAAQETQYF. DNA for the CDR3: TGTGCCAGTAGTGCCCTAGCGGCACAAGAGACCCAGTACTTC.

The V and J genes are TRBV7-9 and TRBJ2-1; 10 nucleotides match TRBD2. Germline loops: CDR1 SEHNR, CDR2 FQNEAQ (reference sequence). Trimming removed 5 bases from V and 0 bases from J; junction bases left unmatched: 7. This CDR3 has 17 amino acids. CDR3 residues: CASSPRLAGRSYNEQFF. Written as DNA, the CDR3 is TGTGCCAGCAGCCCTAGACTAGCGGGCCGCTCCTACAATGAGCAGTTCTTC.

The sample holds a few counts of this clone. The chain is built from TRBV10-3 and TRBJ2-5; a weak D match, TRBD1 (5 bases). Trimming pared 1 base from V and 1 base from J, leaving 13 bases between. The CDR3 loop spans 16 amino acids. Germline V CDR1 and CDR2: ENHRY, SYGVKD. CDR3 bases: TGTGCCATCAGTGAGTTTGACAGAACAGCCCAAGAGACCCAGTACTTC. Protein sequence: CAISEFDRTAQETQYF.

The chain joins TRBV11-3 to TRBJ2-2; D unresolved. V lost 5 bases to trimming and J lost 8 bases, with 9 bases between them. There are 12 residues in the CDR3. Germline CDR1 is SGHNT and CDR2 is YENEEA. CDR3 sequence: CASSRTKGELFF. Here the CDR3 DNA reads TGTGCCAGCAGCCGCACTAAGGGGGAGCTGTTTTTT.

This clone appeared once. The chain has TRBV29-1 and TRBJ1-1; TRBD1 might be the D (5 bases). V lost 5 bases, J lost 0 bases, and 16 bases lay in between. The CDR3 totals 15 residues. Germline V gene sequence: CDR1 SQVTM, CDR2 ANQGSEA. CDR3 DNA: TGCAGCGTTTTAAGACCGGGACTGATGAACACTGAAGCTTTCTTT. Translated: CSVLRPGLMNTEAFF. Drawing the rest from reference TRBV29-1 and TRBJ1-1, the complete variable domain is SAVISQKPSRDICQRGTSLTIQCQVDSQVTMMFWYRQQPGQSLTLIATANQGSEATYESGFVIDKFPISRPNLTFSTLTVSNMSPEDSSIYLCSVLRPGLMNTEAFFGQGTRLTVV.

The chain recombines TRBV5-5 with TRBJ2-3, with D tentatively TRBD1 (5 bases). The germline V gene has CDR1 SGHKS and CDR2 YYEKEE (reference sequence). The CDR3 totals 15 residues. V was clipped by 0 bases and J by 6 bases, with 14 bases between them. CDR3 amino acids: CASSLGQSGRDTQYF. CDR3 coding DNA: TGTGCCAGCAGCTTGGGACAGAGTGGGCGGGATACGCAGTATTTT. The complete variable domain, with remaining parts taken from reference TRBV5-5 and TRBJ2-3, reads DAGVTQSPTHLIKTRGQQVTLRCSPISGHKSVSWYQQVLGQGPQFIFQYYEKEERGRGNFPDRFSARQFPNYSSELNVNALLLGDSALYLCASSLGQSGRDTQYFGPGTRLTVL.

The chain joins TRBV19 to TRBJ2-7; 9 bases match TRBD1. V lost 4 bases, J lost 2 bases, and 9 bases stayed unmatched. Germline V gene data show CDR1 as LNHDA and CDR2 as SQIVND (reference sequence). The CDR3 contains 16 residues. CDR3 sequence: CASSRGQGQRAYEQYF. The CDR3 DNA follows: TGTGCCAGTAGTAGGGGACAGGGCCAGCGGGCCTACGAGCAGTACTTC. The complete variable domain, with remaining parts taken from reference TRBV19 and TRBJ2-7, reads DGGITQSPKYLFRKEGQNVTLSCEQNLNHDAMYWYRQDPGQGLRLIYYSQIVNDFQKGDIAEGYSVSREKKESFPLTVTSAQKNPTAFYLCASSRGQGQRAYEQYFGPGTRLTVT.

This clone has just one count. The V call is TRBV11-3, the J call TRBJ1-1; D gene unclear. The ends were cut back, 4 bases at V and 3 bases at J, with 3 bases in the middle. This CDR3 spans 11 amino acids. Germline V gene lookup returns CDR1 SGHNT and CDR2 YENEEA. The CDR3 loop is CASSSDTEAFF. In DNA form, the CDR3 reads TGTGCCAGCAGCTCGGACACTGAAGCTTTCTTT.

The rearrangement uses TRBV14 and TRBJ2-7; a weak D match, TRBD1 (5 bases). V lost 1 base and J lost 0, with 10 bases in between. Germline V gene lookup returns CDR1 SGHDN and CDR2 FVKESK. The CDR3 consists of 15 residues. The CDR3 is CASSQARASSYEQYF. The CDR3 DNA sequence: TGTGCCAGCAGCCAAGCCAGGGCAAGCTCCTACGAGCAGTACTTC.

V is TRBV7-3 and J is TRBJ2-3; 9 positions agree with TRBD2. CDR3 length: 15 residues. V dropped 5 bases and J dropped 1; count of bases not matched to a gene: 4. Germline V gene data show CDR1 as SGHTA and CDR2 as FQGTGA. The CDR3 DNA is TGTGCCAGCAGCATACAGCGGGGGGGCACAGATACGCAGTATTTT. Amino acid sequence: CASSIQRGGTDTQYF.